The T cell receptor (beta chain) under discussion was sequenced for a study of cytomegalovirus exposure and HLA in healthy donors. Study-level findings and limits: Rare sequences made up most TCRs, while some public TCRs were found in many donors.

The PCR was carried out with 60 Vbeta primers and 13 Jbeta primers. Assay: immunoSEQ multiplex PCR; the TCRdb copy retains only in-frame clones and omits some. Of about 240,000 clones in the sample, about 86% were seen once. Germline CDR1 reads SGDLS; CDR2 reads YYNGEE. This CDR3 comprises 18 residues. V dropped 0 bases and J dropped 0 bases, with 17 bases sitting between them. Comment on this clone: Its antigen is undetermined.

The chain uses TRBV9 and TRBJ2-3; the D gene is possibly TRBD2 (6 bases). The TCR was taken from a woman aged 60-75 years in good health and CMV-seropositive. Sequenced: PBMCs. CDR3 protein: CASSVEGGAWTSTDTQYF. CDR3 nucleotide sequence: TGTGCCAGCAGCGTAGAGGGCGGGGCTTGGACGAGCACAGATACGCAGTATTTT. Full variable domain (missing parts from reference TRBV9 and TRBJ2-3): DSGVTQTPKHLITATGQRVTLRCSPRSGDLSVYWYQQSLDQGLQFLIQYYNGEERAKGNILERFSAQQFPDLHSELNLSSLELGDSALYFCASSVEGGAWTSTDTQYFGPGTRLTVL.